This T cell receptor beta chain was sequenced in a study of blood T cell repertoires in COVID-19. Study background: COVID-19 samples from acute and convalescent phases originated in the United States, Italy and Spain. Sources were T cells, B-cell-depleted T cells, or PBMCs; the material itself was cDNA or gDNA.

Per the study methods: Cell counts per sample came from amplifying reference gene primers. The method was immunoSEQ multiplex PCR; TCRdb's version includes in-frame clones alone and lacks a portion of them. V and J calls and clone size are those listed in that table; D and trimming were worked out from the DNA. The top ten hold 6.2% of the sample, which has fewer than 50,000 clones, roughly 69% seen once. Trimming cost V 5 bases and J 9 bases, with 11 bases left between them. CDR3 length equals 11 residues. Per germline, CDR1 PRHDT and CDR2 FYEKMQ (reference sequence). The clonotype originates from a man older than 75 with acute or convalescent COVID-19. This rearrangement joins TRBV13 to TRBJ2-7; possibly TRBD2 for D (6 bases). Specimen: peripheral blood. CDR3 sequence: CASSNGGVQYF. CDR3 nucleotide sequence: TGTGCCAGCAGCAACGGGGGTGTGCAGTACTTC.